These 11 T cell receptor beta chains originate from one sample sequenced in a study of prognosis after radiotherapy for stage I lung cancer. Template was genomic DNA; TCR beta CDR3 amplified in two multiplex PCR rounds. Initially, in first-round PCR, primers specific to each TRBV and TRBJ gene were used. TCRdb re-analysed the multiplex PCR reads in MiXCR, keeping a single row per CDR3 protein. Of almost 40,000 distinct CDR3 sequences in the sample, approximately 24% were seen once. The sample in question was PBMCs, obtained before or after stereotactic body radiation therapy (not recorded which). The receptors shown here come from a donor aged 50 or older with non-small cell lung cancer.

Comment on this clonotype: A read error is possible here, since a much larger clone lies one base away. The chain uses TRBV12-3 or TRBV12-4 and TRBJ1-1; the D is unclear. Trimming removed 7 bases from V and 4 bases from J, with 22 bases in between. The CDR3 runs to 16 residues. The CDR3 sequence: CASNFGFGRACTEAFF. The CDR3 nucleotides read TGTGCCAGCAACTTCGGTTTCGGTAGAGCTTGCACTGAAGCTTTCTTT.

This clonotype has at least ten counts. As DNA, the CDR3 is TGTGCCAGTAGATACAAAACCGGGGCCGCAAATTCACCCCTCCACTTT. It specifies CASRYKTGAANSPLHF. The chain recombines TRBV19 with TRBJ1-6; D may be TRBD1 (5 bases). The CDR3 has 16 residues. Germline V gene data show CDR1 as LNHDA and CDR2 as SQIVND (reference sequence). The ends were cut back, 6 bases at V and 7 bases at J, with 19 bases in the middle.

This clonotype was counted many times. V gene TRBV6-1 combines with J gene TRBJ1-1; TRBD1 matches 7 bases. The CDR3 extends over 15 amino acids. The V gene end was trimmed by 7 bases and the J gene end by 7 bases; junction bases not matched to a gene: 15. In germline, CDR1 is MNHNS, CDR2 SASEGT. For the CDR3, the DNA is TGTGCCAGCATACCCAGGGGGAGGGCTCCCCTTGAAGCTTTCTTT. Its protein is CASIPRGRAPLEAFF.

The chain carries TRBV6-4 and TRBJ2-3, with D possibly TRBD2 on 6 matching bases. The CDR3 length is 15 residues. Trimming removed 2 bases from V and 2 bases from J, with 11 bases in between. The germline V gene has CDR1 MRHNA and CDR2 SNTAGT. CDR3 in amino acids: CASSDISGDTDTQYF. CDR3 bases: TGTGCCAGCAGTGACATTAGCGGAGACACAGATACGCAGTATTTT.

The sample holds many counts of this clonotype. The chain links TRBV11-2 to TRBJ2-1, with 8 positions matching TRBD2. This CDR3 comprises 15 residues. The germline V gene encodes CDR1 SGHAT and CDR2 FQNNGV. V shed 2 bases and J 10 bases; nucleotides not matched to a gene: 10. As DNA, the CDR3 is TGTGCCAGCAGCTTAAGGCCGGATAGCGGGATAGAGCAGTTCTTC. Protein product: CASSLRPDSGIEQFF.

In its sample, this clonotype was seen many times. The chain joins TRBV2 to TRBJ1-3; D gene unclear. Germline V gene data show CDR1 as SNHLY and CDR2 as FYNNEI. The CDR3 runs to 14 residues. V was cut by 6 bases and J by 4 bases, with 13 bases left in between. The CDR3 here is CASRIARGGNTIYF. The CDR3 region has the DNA TGTGCCAGCAGGATTGCCCGGGGAGGAAACACCATATATTTT.

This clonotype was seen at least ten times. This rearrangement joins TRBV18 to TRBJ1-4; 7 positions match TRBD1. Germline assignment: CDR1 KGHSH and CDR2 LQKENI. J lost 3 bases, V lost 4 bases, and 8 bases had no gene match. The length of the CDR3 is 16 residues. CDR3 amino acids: CASSLQGQSPNEKLFF. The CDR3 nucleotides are TGTGCCAGCTCACTGCAGGGACAGTCCCCTAATGAAAAACTGTTTTTT. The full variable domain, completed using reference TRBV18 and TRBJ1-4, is NAGVMQNPRHLVRRRGQEARLRCSPMKGHSHVYWYRQLPEEGLKFMVYLQKENIIDESGMPKERFSAEFPKEGPSILRIQQVVRGDSAAYFCASSLQGQSPNEKLFFGSGTQLSVL.

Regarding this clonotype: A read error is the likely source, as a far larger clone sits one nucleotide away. CDR3 bases: TGTGCCAGCAGTTACGGAGGGGGCGAGACAGATACGCAGTATTTT. It yields the protein CASSYGGGETDTQYF. This chain uses TRBV6-5 with TRBJ2-3; a possible D gene is TRBD1 (7 bases). Germline V gene lookup returns CDR1 MNHEY and CDR2 SVGAGI. The germline V and J ends were trimmed by 2 bases and 3 bases, with 12 bases remaining between them. The CDR3 runs to 15 residues.

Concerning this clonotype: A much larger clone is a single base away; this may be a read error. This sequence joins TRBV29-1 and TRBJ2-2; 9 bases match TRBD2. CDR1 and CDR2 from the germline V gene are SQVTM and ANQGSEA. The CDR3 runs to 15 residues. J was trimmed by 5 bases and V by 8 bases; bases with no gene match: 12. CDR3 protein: CSIGGGGAPTGELFF. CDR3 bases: TGCAGCATTGGGGGCGGGGGGGCCCCAACCGGGGAGCTGTTTTTT.

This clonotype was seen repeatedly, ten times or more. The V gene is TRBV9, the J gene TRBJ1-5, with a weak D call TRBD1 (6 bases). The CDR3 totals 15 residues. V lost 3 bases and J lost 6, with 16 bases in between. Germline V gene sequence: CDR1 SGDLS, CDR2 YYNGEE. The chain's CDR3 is CASSARGENGQPQHF. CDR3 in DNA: TGTGCCAGCAGCGCAAGGGGGGAAAATGGTCAGCCCCAGCATTTT.

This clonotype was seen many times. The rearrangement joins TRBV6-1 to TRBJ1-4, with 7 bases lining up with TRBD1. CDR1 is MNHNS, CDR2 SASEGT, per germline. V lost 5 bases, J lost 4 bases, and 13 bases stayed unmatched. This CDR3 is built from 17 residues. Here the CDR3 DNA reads TGTGCCAGCAGTCCTCCGAGAGGGGGCGTCGGTAATGAAAAACTGTTTTTT. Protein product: CASSPPRGGVGNEKLFF.